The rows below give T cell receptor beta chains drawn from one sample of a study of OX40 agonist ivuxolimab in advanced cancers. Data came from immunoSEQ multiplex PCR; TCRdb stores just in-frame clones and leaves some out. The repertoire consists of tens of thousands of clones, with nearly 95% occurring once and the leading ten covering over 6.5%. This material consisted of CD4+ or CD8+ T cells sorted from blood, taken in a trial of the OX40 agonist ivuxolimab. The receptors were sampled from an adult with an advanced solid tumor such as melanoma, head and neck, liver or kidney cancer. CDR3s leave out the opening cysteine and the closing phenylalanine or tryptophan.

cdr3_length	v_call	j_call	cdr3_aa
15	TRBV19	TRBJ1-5	ASSRRRVDHSNQPQH
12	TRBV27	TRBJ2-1	ASSLKGEGNEQF
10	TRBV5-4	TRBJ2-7	ASGTDRLEQY
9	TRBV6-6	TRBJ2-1	ASSYSNEQF
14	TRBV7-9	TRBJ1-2	ASSISYHRDRDGYT
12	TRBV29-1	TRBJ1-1	SVILTGSATEAF
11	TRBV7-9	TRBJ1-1	ASSLPGAPEAF
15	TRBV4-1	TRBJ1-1	ASSQTPPPSGYTEAF
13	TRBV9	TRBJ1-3	ASSKEGIAGNTIY
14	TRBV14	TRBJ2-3	ASSQDFGTAADTQY
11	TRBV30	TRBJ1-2	AWSAALHHGYT
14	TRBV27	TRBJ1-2	ASSFRRSQANYGYT
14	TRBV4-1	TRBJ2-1	ASSQVPAGGLDEQF
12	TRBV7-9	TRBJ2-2	ASSPSASAGELF
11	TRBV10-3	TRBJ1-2	AISERESDGYT
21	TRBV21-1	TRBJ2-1	ASSKGGLSDTRSTLGGCNEQF
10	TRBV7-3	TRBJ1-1	ASSLGAGEAF
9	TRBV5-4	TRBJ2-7	ASSGSYEQY
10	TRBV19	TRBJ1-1	ASSLGNTEAF
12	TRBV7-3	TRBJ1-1	ASSPAGGSTEAF
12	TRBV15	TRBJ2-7	ATSIASNSYEQY
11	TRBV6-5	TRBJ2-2	ASSSTGRRELF
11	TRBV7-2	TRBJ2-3	ASSTSDRDTQY
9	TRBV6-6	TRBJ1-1	ASSYQGEIF
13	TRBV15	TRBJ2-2	ATSGQGARTGELF
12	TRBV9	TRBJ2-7	ASSVDGGAREQY
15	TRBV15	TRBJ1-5	ATSRDRGTVSNQPQH
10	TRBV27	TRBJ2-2	ASSLLSGELF
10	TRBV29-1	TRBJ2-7	SVEVQDYEQY
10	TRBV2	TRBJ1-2	ASRDRNYGYT
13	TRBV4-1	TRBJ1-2	ASSQVRGGNYGYT
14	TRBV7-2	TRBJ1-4	ASSPGNWVNGEKLF
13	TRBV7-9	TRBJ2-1	ASSVSGTRGYEQF
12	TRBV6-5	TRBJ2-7	ASAWDTNTYEQY
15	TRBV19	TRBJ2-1	ASSSKTSGDSYNEQF
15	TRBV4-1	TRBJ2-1	ASSQEGTSGGANEQF
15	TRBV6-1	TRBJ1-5	ASSEVLVGGGNQPQH
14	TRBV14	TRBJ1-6	ASSQEETIYNSPLH
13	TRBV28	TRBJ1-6	ASSLVRDVNSPLH
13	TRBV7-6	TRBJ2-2	ASSLAPGNTGELF
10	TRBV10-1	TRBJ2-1	ASSETPKEQF
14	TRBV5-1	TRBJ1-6	ASTNIDSSYNSPLH